This T cell receptor (beta chain) was captured by sequencing in a study of blood T cell repertoires in COVID-19. The overall study: There were acute and convalescent COVID-19 samples, and they came from the United States, Italy and Spain. The analysed material was cDNA or gDNA that came from T cells, B-cell-depleted T cells, or PBMCs.

TCRdb's copy holds only in-frame clones and misses some; the assay was immunoSEQ multiplex PCR. This sample yields 100,000 to 140,000 clones, of which 80% to 85% are seen a single time; about 4% belongs to the top ten. Germline V gene sequence: CDR1 SNHLY, CDR2 FYNNEI. Germline trimming cut 6 bases from V and 4 bases from J; bases unmatched to any gene: 4. The CDR3 sequence is 15 residues long. Material for sequencing was peripheral blood. The genes are TRBV2 and TRBJ2-1; 12 positions agree with TRBD2. The source of this sequence is a human donor in a cohort sampled during active COVID-19. The CDR3 here is CASRQGLAGYNEQFF. The CDR3 DNA follows: TGTGCCAGCAGGCAGGGACTAGCGGGTTACAATGAGCAGTTCTTC.